This TCR beta chain derives from a study of CD8 T cells in Susac syndrome (dated by TCRdb to about 2019). Turning to the overall study: The study used repertoire sequencing to test whether antigen drove CD8+ T cell activation and differentiation in Susac syndrome. The study compared CD8+ T cell repertoire clonality among over 9 healthy donors, approximately 14 Susac syndrome patients and about 16 multiple sclerosis patients.

High-throughput TCR beta sequencing profiled peripheral blood CD8+ and CD4+ T cells from healthy donors, Susac syndrome patients and multiple sclerosis patients. The multiple sclerosis controls were treatment-naive patients who had stable or active relapsing-remitting disease and met the revised McDonald criteria. Bulk CD8+ and CD4+ T cells were purified by magnetic negative isolation, whereas CD8+ TEMRA cells were enriched by FACS. Blood was drawn into EDTA tubes, processed within 24 hours, and PBMCs were isolated by density gradient centrifugation. PBMCs intended for TCR sequencing were cryopreserved in liquid nitrogen and were subsequently thawed in a 37 degrees C water bath. A purity of at least 90% was achieved for sorted or isolated CD4+, CD8+ and CD8+ TEMRA cells. Taken from the germline V gene, the CDR1 and CDR2 loops are MGHDK and SYGVNS. Ends trimmed: V by 9 bases, J by 4 bases; bases unmatched to a gene: 14. The CDR3 runs 15 residues from the cysteine to the phenylalanine. The retained sequence is limited to the CDR3, 45 bases, with the frame set at the first base.

Comments on this clonotype: No antigen is known for it. There are no base qualities to consult, and no much larger clone falls within one base.

RNA was extracted with the RNeasy kit and roughly 0.45 to 1 ug was reverse transcribed using random hexamers. TCR beta CDR3 regions were amplified with the immunoSEQ multiplex PCR assay covering 54 Vbeta and 13 Jbeta segments. Bias from PCR amplification was corrected by using a synthetic template baseline for primer optimization and for computational correction. The paper's data handling went like this. Reads were assigned to V, D and J genes according to IMGT and analyzed in immunoSEQ Analyzer, with only productive sequences retained. Clonality was computed as one minus Shannon entropy normalized by log2 of the number of productive unique sequences. For each patient and control, public and private clones were evaluated within the 100 most prevalent clones. Clones were defined as Susac-specific when absent from the healthy and MS cohorts, from over a thousand published viral clones and from other ImmuneACCESS disease sequences. TCRdb trimmed public reads at Q25 via fastp, called clones via MiXCR and kept in-frame beta chains. One record per CDR3 amino acid sequence lists the most common genes and DNA. Clone size and V and J calls follow TCRdb, not the original study. This sample is represented by 350,000 to 550,000 distinct CDR3 sequences; 75% to 90% of them were singletons. The ten largest clones represent around 0.12% of the sample.

Results and caveats for the whole study, not just this receptor: The number of individuals in the TCR sequencing and HLA analysis was acknowledged as relatively small.

The sequence joins TRBV25-1 to TRBJ1-1; 7 nucleotides in the junction match TRBD1. This TCR came from a human donor with multiple sclerosis. Material for sequencing was CD8+ T cells from PBMCs. In nucleotide form, the sequence is TGTGCCAGTACCGGGGCAGGGGGATGGGGCACTGAAGCTTTCTTT. This yields the protein CASTGAGGWGTEAFF.